This T cell receptor beta chain emerged from a study of naive and memory T cell subsets. Whole-blood samples were 2.5 to 3 ml of peripheral blood from healthy adult volunteers. For blood and skin samples, reverse transcription used TCR alpha and beta constant primers. TCRdb itself ran the 5' RACE reads through MiXCR, one entry per CDR3 protein. The repertoire has over 20,000 distinct CDR3 sequences, roughly 25% of them found once; the top ten carry around 1.8%. Trimming shortened V by 6 bases and J by 5 bases, and 7 bases separated the two germline ends. The germline V gene has CDR1 MNHEY and CDR2 SVGAGI. The length of the CDR3 is 12 residues.

The chain employs TRBV6-5 and TRBJ1-4; D is ambiguous. This receptor was identified in a female donor in good health. CDR3 bases: TGTGCCAGCAGGGACCCAAATGAAAAACTGTTTTTT. It specifies CASRDPNEKLFF.